This T cell receptor (beta chain) was sequenced during a study of T cells after yellow fever vaccination. Germline V gives CDR1 ENHRY, CDR2 SYGVKD. The CDR3 is 15 amino acids. Losses at the gene ends were 2 bases for V and 5 bases for J; bases not matched to a gene: 6. Researchers made TCR cDNA using 5'RACE template switching, and this step added a universal primer site and UMIs. MiXCR, applied by TCRdb to the 5' RACE reads, yields one record per CDR3 protein. The profile shows 200,000 to 300,000 distinct CDR3 sequences, over 10% of them singletons. This chain joins TRBV10-3 and TRBJ1-5; TRBD1 agrees at 7 bases. The starting material was CD4+ T cells sorted from PBMCs, obtained 45 days after the yellow fever booster vaccination. The clonotype was recovered from a man in his thirties or forties who received the YFV17D yellow fever vaccine. This chain's CDR3 is CAISEGGGADQPQHF. DNA of the CDR3: TGTGCCATCAGTGAGGGAGGGGGCGCGGATCAGCCCCAGCATTTT.